The entry below gives a single T cell receptor (beta chain) sequence along with its context. This sample was taken from a study of T cells in Graves' hyperthyroidism and ophthalmopathy. V shed 5 bases and J shed 4 bases, with 8 bases lying between them. The CDR3 extends over 12 amino acids. RNA transcripts served as the template for amplifying TCR beta CDR3 regions. TCR CDR3 regions were first amplified by RT-PCR with HTBI primers. From the multiplex PCR reads, TCRdb called clonotypes with MiXCR, one entry per CDR3 protein. The sample lists approximately 620,000 distinct CDR3 sequences, 14% occurring once.

The specimen sequenced was blood. The gene calls are TRBV12-3 or TRBV12-4 and TRBJ2-5; tentative D call: TRBD2 (5 bases). The TCR sequence derives from a woman aged 30 to 39 with Graves' hyperthyroidism that later progressed to Graves' ophthalmopathy. CDR3 DNA sequence: TGTGCCAGCAGTGATGCGGGAGAGACCCAGTACTTC. This codes for CASSDAGETQYF.